The 7 T cell receptor beta chains given below trace back to one sample, sequenced in a study of beta chain features in type 1 diabetes. cDNA synthesis used the whole RNA isolate, giving expressed TCRB sequences. Clones were read by immunoSEQ multiplex PCR, and TCRdb kept only the in-frame ones, dropping some. Counted here are 810,000 or so clones, roughly a sixth occurring once; the ten biggest clones make up roughly 0.025%. The sample comprised naive CD4+ T cells from blood. These receptors were obtained from a woman aged 18-30 years in good health.

A word on this clone: The identical CDR3 is also encoded by other nucleotide sequences in the sample. The V call is TRBV28, the J call TRBJ1-2; D is undetermined. This CDR3 spans 12 amino acids. The V end lost 3 bases, the J end lost 4 bases, and 6 bases lay between the germline ends. Germline V gene data show CDR1 as MDHEN and CDR2 as SYDVKM. The CDR3 DNA sequence: TGTGCCAGCAGTTTTGTTAGCTATGGCTACACCTTC. Residues: CASSFVSYGYTF.

V is TRBV6-1 and J is TRBJ2-7; no clear D gene. With 6 bases removed from V and 5 bases from J, the gap between germline ends came to 14 bases. CDR3 length: 13 residues. In germline, CDR1 is MNHNS, CDR2 SASEGT. CDR3 sequence: CASSPRHVDEQYF. CDR3 in DNA: TGTGCCAGCAGCCCCCGCCACGTGGACGAGCAGTACTTC.

This chain joins TRBV7-3 and TRBJ2-7; possible D gene TRBD1, 5 bases. The germline V and J ends were trimmed by 1 base and 2 bases, with 12 bases remaining between them. Germline V gene data show CDR1 as SGHTA and CDR2 as FQGTGA. The CDR3 has 15 amino acids. The DNA of the CDR3 is TGTGCCAGCAGCTTAATGCAGGGTAATGCCTACGAGCAGTACTTC. This gives the protein CASSLMQGNAYEQYF.

V usage is TRBV28 and J usage is TRBJ2-4; D is ambiguous. The germline V gene encodes CDR1 MDHEN and CDR2 SYDVKM. V lost 3 bases and J lost 0, with 12 bases in between. This CDR3 has 16 residues. CDR3: CASSFFAMIAKNIQYF. CDR3 DNA sequence: TGTGCCAGCAGTTTCTTTGCTATGATAGCCAAAAACATTCAGTACTTC.

This clone has a handful of counts. This chain uses TRBV28 with TRBJ2-3; no clear D. The CDR3 is 13 amino acids. The germline V gene encodes CDR1 MDHEN and CDR2 SYDVKM. V was pared by 1 base and J by 4 bases, with 6 bases between. CDR3 in amino acids: CASSLYLADTQYF. DNA of the CDR3: TGTGCCAGCAGTTTATATTTGGCAGATACGCAGTATTTT.

CDR3 sequence: CASSFALAGFGAYEQYF. CDR3 nucleotides: TGTGCCAGCAGCTTTGCCCTAGCGGGATTCGGTGCCTACGAGCAGTACTTC. The rearrangement links TRBV5-4 to TRBJ2-7; 9 positions match TRBD2. CDR1 is SGHNT, CDR2 YYREEE, per germline (reference sequence). The CDR3 sequence is 17 residues long. The V gene end was trimmed by 2 bases and the J gene end by 2 bases; junction bases not matched to a gene: 11.

V and J are TRBV2 and TRBJ2-1; possible D gene TRBD2, 5 bases. CDR3 length equals 14 residues. Germline V lookup: CDR1 SNHLY, CDR2 FYNNEI. V lost 4 bases to trimming and J lost 2 bases, with 9 bases between them. The CDR3 region has the DNA TGTGCCAGCAGTGGTCCCGGGGCCTACAATGAGCAGTTCTTC. Amino acids: CASSGPGAYNEQFF.